Included here is one T cell receptor beta chain sequence, with context. The data derive from a study of control samples from healthy donors and cancer patients. This CDR3 has 15 amino acids. Only in-frame clones appear in the TCRdb table, and some are missing; sequencing was by immunoSEQ multiplex PCR. This table holds 90,000 to 110,000 clones, roughly nine tenths found once. The receptor comes from a human donor in good health. The donor label of this sample is uncertain. The chain joins TRBV12-2 to TRBJ1-1. TRBV12-2 is annotated as a pseudogene. Sequencing was carried out using blood. CDR3 nucleotides: TGTGCAAGTCGCGCGCTGGGACGGCAGAACACTGAAGCTTTCTTT. Encoded protein: CASRALGRQNTEAFF.